The T cell receptor beta chain described here comes from a study of beta chain features in type 1 diabetes. Study-wide findings and caveats: Comparison showed that naive, central memory and Treg TCRB repertoires appeared more similar among patients than among healthy donors. Cells with high TCR expression could be over-represented when cDNA is sequenced. Among all four CD4+ subsets, Type 1 diabetes patients had TCRB CDR3s that were moderately but significantly shorter.

Every bit of the isolated RNA underwent reverse transcription, so sequencing read expressed TCRB transcripts. Samples of naive, central memory and regulatory T cells yielded a mean of around 3.4 million reads. TCRdb keeps only in-frame clones here, not all; method: immunoSEQ multiplex PCR. This table has under 850,000 clones, 13% appearing once. Trimming cost V 5 bases and J 1 base, with 11 bases left between them. Per the germline V gene, CDR1 is GTSNPN and CDR2 is SVGIG (reference sequence). This CDR3 has 13 amino acids. With regard to this clone: As yet, its antigen is unknown.

Sorting that relied on CD45RO/CCR7/CD25/CD127/CD95/CD27 yielded CD4+ naive, central memory, regulatory and stem cell-like memory cells. The clonotype originates from a man younger than 35 with type 1 diabetes. This chain uses TRBV30 with TRBJ1-1; D is perhaps TRBD1 (5 bases). Input material: naive CD4+ T cells from blood. The CDR3 spells CAWDIQENTEAFF. The CDR3 bases are TGTGCCTGGGATATACAGGAGAACACTGAAGCTTTCTTT.